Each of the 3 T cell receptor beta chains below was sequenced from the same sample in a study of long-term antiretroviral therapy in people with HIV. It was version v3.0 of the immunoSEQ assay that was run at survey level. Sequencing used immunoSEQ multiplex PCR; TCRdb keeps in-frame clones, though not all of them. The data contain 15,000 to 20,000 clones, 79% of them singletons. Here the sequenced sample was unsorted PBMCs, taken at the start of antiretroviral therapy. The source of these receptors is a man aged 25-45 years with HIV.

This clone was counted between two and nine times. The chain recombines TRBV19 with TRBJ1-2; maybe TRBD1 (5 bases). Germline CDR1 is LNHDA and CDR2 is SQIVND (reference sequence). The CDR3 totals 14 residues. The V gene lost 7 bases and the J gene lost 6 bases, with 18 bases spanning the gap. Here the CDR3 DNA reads TGTGCCAGTAACAGCGGTGGGACGGCGGATGGCTACACCTTC. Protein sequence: CASNSGGTADGYTF.

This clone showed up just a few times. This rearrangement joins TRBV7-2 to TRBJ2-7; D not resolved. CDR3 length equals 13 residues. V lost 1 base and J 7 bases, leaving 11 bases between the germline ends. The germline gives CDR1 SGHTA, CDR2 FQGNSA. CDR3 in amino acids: CASSLEGTFEQYF. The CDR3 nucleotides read TGTGCCAGCAGCTTAGAGGGAACCTTTGAGCAGTACTTC.

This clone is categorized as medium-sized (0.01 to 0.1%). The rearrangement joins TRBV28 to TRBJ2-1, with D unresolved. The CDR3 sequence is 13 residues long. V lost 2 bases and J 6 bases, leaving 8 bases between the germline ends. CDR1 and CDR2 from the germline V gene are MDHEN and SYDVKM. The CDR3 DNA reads TGTGCCAGCAGTTTACAGCAAAGCAATGAGCAGTTCTTC. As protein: CASSLQQSNEQFF.